This paragraph covers one TCR beta chain sequence. This table comes from immunoSEQ multiplex PCR, and its TCRdb copy is limited to in-frame clones, with some not included. The sample holds about 660,000 clones, 70% to 90% seen once. The germline V gene has CDR1 MNHEY and CDR2 SMNVEV (reference sequence). This CDR3 is built from 15 residues. J lost 3 bases, V lost 7 bases, and 10 bases had no gene match. This sample stems from a study of shared T cell receptors in the human thymus. These data were also filed under a second study, of human thymus T cells. According to that study: Corrective surgery for congenital heart defects was being performed on the healthy Finnish infants who were the donors. From resections taken during corrective heart surgery, the thymus tissue was obtained. The related literature has documented a marked overlap of thymic repertoires among unrelated individuals.

The receptor comes from a boy under two years old with a congenital heart defect. Sample: thymocytes. The rearrangement links TRBV27 to TRBJ2-7; 9 nucleotides agree with TRBD2. The CDR3 loop is CASTRWAGGIYEQYF. The CDR3 coding sequence is TGTGCCAGCACCCGGTGGGCGGGAGGGATCTACGAGCAGTACTTC.